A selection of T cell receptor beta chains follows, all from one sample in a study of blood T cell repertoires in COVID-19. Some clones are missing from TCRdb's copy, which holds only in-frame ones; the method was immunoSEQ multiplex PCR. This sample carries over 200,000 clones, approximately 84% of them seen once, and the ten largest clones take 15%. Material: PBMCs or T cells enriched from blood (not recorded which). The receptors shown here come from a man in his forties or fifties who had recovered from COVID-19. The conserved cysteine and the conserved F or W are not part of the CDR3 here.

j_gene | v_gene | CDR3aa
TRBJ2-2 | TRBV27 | ASSLSPANTGELF
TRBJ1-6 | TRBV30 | AWSEMGGSPLH
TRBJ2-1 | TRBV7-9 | ASSPTGDNEQF
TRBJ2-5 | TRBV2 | ASSYTSGGETQY
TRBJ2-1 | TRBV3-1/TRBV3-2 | ASSQLPGTVDNEQF
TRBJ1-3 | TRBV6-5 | ASSTGDRGNTIY
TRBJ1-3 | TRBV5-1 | ASSLVPTGASGNTIY
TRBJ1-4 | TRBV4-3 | ASSPRRGEKLF
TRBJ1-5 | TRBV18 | ASSRQGTNNQPQH
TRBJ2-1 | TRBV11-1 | ASSLAGARREQF
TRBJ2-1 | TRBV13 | ASSPPGVSGRGTYNEQF
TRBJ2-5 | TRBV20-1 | TGTLEETQY
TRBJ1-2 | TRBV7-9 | ASSLASGGHGYT
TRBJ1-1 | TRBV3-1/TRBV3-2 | ASSHLDRPTEAF
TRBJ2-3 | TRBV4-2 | ASSQETSGGTTDTQY
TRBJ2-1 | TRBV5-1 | ASSLGAAGDNEQF
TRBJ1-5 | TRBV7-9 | ASSHGQYSNQPQH
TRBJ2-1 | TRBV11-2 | ASSPGLSGEQF
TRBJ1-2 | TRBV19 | ASSIKGGYT
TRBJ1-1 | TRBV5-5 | ASSLSYENTEAF
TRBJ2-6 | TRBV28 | ASRTSGASGANVLT
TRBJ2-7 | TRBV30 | AWRSGRGLSYEQY
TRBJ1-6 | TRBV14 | ASSQAGYNSPLH
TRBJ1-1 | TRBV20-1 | SAGPGQVAF
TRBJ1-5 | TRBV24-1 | ATSDPNQPQH
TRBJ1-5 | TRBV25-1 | ASSENGRHFDYIQPQH
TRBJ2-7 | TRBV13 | ASSLARTGEFSYEQY
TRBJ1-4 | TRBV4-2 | ASSLLPIREGATNEKLF
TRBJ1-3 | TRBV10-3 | AISPNRDRLYSGNTIY
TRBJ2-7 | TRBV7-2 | ASSLRRDTYEQY
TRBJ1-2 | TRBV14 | ASSPGQMYGYT
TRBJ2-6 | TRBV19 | ASSLRRGSGANVLT
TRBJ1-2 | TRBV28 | ASSVLLGGGYT
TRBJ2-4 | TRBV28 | ASSAGTGDGIQY
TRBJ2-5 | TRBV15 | ATRGVFTGNVETQY
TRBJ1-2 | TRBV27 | ASGTGVGYT
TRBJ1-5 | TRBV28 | ASRQVDQPQH
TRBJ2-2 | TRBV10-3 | AIKERGGGTGELF
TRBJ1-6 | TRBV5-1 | ASSLVSGGGSPLH
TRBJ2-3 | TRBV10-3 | AISESSGLAVSTDTQY
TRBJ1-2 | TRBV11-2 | ASSLGAGYT
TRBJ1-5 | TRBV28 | ASSLGGGGNQPQH